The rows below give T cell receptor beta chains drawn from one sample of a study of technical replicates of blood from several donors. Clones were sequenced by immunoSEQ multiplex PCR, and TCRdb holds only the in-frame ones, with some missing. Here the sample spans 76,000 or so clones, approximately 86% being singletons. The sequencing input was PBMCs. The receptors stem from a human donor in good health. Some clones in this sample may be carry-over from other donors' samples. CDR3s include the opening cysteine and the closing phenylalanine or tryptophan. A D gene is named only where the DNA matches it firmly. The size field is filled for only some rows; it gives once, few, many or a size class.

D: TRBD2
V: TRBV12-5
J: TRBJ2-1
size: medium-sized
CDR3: CASGLLRGDNEQFF
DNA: TGTGCTAGTGGCCTTCTCCGGGGGGACAATGAGCAGTTCTTC

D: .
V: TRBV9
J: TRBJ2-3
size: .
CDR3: CASSVVSGGLTDTQYF
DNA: TGTGCCAGCAGCGTAGTTTCCGGGGGGCTCACAGATACGCAGTATTTT

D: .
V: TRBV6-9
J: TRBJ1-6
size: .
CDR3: CASSYCGGGLGSPLHF
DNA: TGTGCCAGCAGTTATTGTGGGGGGGGGCTAGGGTCACCCCTCCACTTT

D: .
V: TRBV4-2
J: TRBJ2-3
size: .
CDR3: CASSQLSERTDTQYF
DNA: TGTGCCAGCAGCCAACTTAGCGAACGCACAGATACGCAGTATTTT

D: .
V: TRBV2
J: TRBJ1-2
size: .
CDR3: CASSEGQPLNYGYTF
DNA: TGTGCCAGCAGTGAGGGGCAGCCTCTAAACTATGGCTACACCTTC

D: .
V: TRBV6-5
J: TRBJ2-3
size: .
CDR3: CASSYSSPGDTQYF
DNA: TGTGCCAGCAGTTACTCCTCCCCCGGAGATACGCAGTATTTT

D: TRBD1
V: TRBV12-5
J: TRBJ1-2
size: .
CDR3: CASGLADRAHYGYTF
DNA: TGTGCTAGTGGTTTGGCCGACAGGGCACACTATGGCTACACCTTC

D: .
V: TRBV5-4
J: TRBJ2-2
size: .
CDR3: CASSLGQGPTNTGELFF
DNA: TGTGCCAGCAGCTTGGGTCAGGGGCCAACGAACACCGGGGAGCTGTTTTTT

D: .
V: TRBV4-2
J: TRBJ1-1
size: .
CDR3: CASSPRSGDTEAFF
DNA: TGTGCCAGCAGCCCCCGCTCGGGGGACACTGAAGCTTTCTTT

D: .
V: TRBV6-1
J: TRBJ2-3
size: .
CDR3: CASSVEGRSTDTQYF
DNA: TGTGCCAGCAGTGTAGAGGGAAGGTCCACAGATACGCAGTATTTT

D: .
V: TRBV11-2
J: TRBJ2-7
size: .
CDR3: CASSGTRTGSSYEQYF
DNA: TGTGCCAGCAGCGGGACTCGGACCGGGAGCTCCTACGAGCAGTACTTC

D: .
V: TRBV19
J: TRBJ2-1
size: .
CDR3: CASRGANEQFF
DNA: TGTGCCAGTAGGGGAGCGAATGAGCAGTTCTTC

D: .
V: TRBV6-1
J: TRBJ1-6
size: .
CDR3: CAIREGSWSPLHF
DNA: TGTGCCATCAGGGAGGGAAGTTGGTCACCCCTCCACTTT

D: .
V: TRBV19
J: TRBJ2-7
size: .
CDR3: CASTDGAISEQYF
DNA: TGTGCCAGTACCGACGGAGCGATTTCGGAGCAGTACTTC

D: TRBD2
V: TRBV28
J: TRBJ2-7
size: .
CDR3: CASKTRLAGVDEQYF
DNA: TGTGCCAGCAAGACCCGACTAGCGGGAGTTGACGAGCAGTACTTC

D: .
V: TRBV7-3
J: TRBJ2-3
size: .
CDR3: CASSLRSGADTQYF
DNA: TGTGCCAGCAGCTTAAGATCGGGTGCAGATACGCAGTATTTT

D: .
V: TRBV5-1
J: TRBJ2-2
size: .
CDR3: CASSLELLAGELFF
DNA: TGCGCCAGCAGCTTGGAGCTCCTTGCTGGGGAGCTGTTTTTT

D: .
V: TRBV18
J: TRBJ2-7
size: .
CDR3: CASSQQGYEQYF
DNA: TGTGCCAGCTCACAACAGGGTTACGAGCAGTACTTC

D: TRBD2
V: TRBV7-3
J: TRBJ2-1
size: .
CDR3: CASSSGLAEHYNEQFF
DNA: TGTGCCAGCAGCTCGGGACTAGCGGAGCACTACAATGAGCAGTTCTTC

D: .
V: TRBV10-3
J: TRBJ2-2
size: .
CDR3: CAAHPGSETGELFF
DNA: TGTGCCGCCCATCCCGGGAGTGAAACCGGGGAGCTGTTTTTT

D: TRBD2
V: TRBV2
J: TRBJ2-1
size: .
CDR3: CASSQRTSGRPGEQFF
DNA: TGTGCCAGCAGTCAAAGGACTAGCGGGAGACCAGGAGAGCAGTTCTTC

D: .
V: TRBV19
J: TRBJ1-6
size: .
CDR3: CASGSSAGGIYSPLHF
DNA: TGTGCCAGTGGGTCGTCTGCGGGGGGGATCTACTCACCCCTCCACTTT

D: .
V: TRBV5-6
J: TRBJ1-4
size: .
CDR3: CASSSLGAELDEKLFF
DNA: TGTGCCAGCAGCTCTTTAGGGGCGGAGTTGGATGAAAAACTGTTTTTT

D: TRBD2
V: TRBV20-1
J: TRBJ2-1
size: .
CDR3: CSGGTSNEQFF
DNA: TGCAGTGGCGGGACTAGCAATGAGCAGTTCTTC

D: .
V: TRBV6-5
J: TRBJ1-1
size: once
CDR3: CASRRQKNTEAFF
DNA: TGTGCCAGCAGGCGACAAAAGAACACTGAAGCTTTCTTT

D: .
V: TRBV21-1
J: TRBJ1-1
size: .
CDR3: CASSERTEAFF
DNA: TGTGCCAGCAGTGAGAGGACTGAAGCTTTCTTT

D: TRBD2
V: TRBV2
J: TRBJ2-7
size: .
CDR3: CASSRPGLAGGLEQYF
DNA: TGTGCCAGCAGCCGACCCGGACTAGCGGGGGGGCTCGAGCAGTACTTC

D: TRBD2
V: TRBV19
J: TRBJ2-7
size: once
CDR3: CASSIDAQTSGIEQYF
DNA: TGTGCCAGTAGTATAGATGCACAGACTAGCGGCATCGAGCAGTACTTC

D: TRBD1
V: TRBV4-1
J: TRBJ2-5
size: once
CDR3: CASSRTGQGQETQYF
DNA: TGCGCCAGCAGCCGAACTGGACAGGGGCAAGAGACCCAGTACTTC

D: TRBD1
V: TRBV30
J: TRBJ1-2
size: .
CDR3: CAWAKGGGGYGYTF
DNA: TGTGCCTGGGCGAAAGGGGGCGGAGGCTATGGCTACACCTTC

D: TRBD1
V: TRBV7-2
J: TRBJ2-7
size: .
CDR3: CASSLAPGTDEQYF
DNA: TGTGCCAGCAGCTTAGCTCCTGGGACAGACGAGCAGTACTTC

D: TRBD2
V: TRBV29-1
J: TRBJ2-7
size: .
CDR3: CSVAGGSGLYEQYF
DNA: TGCAGCGTTGCCGGCGGGAGCGGGCTCTACGAGCAGTACTTC

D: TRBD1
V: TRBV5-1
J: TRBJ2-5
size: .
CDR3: CASSWDRGRGETQYF
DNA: TGCGCCAGCAGCTGGGACAGGGGGCGCGGGGAGACCCAGTACTTC

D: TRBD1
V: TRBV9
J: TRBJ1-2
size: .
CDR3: CASSVGDRNYGYTF
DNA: TGTGCCAGCAGCGTAGGGGACAGAAACTATGGCTACACCTTC

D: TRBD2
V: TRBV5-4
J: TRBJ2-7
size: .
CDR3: CASSSAGTSGSVQYF
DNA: TGTGCCAGCAGCTCCGCTGGGACTAGCGGGAGCGTGCAGTACTTC

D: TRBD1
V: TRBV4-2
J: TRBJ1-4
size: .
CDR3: CASSQDETGVENEKLFF
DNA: TGTGCCAGCAGCCAAGATGAGACAGGGGTCGAAAATGAAAAACTGTTTTTT

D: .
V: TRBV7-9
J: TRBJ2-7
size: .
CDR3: CASSLARDEQYF
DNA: TGTGCCAGCAGCTTAGCCCGGGACGAGCAGTACTTC

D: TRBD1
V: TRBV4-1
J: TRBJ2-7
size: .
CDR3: CASSPNPPGQGPYEQYF
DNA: TGCGCCAGCAGCCCAAATCCCCCGGGACAGGGGCCCTACGAGCAGTACTTC

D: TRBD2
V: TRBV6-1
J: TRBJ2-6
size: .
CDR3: CASSEGLAGAGANVLTF
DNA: TGTGCCAGCAGTGAGGGACTAGCGGGAGCTGGGGCCAACGTCCTGACTTTC

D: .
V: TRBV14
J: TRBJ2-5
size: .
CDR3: CASSQDSGGGPQETQYF
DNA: TGTGCCAGCAGCCAAGATTCCGGAGGGGGCCCTCAAGAGACCCAGTACTTC

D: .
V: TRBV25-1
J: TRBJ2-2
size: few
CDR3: CASSLGGNTGELFF
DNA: TGTGCCAGCAGTTTAGGGGGGAACACCGGGGAGCTGTTTTTT